The rows below give T cell receptor beta chains drawn from one sample of a study of blood T cell repertoires in COVID-19. Generated by immunoSEQ multiplex PCR, the TCRdb table keeps only in-frame clones and is missing some. Of 250,000 to 350,000 clones detected, almost 90% appear once; the ten largest clones hold less than 3.5%. Specimen: peripheral blood. Source of these receptors: a woman in her 30s with COVID-19, enrolled during active disease. Both conserved end residues are part of each CDR3. Fields, in order: J gene, D gene, V gene, clone size, CDR3 length, CDR3 DNA, CDR3 protein. D genes are given only for firm matches. Only part of the rows carry a size: once, few, many, or a class if the clone is expanded.

TRBJ1-1,-,TRBV13,-,14,TGTGCCAGCAGCTTGACACAGATGAACACTGAAGCTTTCTTT,CASSLTQMNTEAFF
TRBJ1-5,-,TRBV6-2/TRBV6-3,-,13,TGTGCCAGCAGTGACAGTGTTAATCAGCCCCAGCATTTT,CASSDSVNQPQHF
TRBJ2-3,-,TRBV27,once,16,TGTGCCAGCAGTTTAGGGGGGTTAACTAGCACAGATACGCAGTATTTT,CASSLGGLTSTDTQYF
TRBJ2-5,TRBD1,TRBV14,once,15,TGTGCCAGCAGCCGCCTACAGGGGGCCCAAGAGACCCAGTACTTC,CASSRLQGAQETQYF
TRBJ1-2,TRBD1,TRBV11-2,-,13,TGTGCCAGCAGCTTACTCCAGGGGGATGGCTACACCTTC,CASSLLQGDGYTF
TRBJ2-3,-,TRBV11-2,-,17,TGTGCCAGCAGCTTAGTTTGGACACCAAGGTACCCAGATACGCAGTATTTT,CASSLVWTPRYPDTQYF
TRBJ2-1,TRBD2,TRBV11-3,-,14,TGTGCCAGCAACGGACTAGCGGGAGACAATGAGCAGTTCTTC,CASNGLAGDNEQFF
TRBJ2-1,TRBD2,TRBV19,-,15,TGTGCCAGTAAACAGACTAGCGGGTCTCCTAATGAGCAGTTCTTC,CASKQTSGSPNEQFF
TRBJ1-6,-,TRBV6-5,once,13,TGTGCCAGCAGTCCCCTCCCTAATTCACCCCTCCACTTT,CASSPLPNSPLHF
TRBJ1-2,-,TRBV30,-,15,TGTGCCTGGAGTGCGGTGCAGGGCCGAAACTATGGCTACACCTTC,CAWSAVQGRNYGYTF
TRBJ2-7,-,TRBV5-4,few,16,TGTGCCAGCAGCTTGGAGGTGGGGCCGGGCCGAAGCGAGCAGTACTTC,CASSLEVGPGRSEQYF
TRBJ2-7,-,TRBV30,-,11,TGTGCCTGGAGCGGGGACTACGAGCAGTACTTC,CAWSGDYEQYF
TRBJ1-4,TRBD1,TRBV7-2,-,15,TGTGCCAGCAGCACCCGGACAGGGGGTAGGGAAAAACTGTTTTTT,CASSTRTGGREKLFF
TRBJ2-6,-,TRBV15,-,15,TGTGCCACCAGCAGGGACAACTCTGGGGCCAACGTCCTGACTTTC,CATSRDNSGANVLTF
TRBJ1-3,-,TRBV25-1,-,16,TGTGCCAGCAGTGATCCGACAGGCATCTCTGGAAACACCATATATTTT,CASSDPTGISGNTIYF
TRBJ2-1,-,TRBV9,-,16,TGTGCCAGCAGCGGGACCCCTATCGGGAGATACAATGAGCAGTTCTTC,CASSGTPIGRYNEQFF
TRBJ1-2,-,TRBV7-2,-,15,TGTGCCAGCAGCTGGCGGGGCCCGAGAGGCTATGGCTACACCTTC,CASSWRGPRGYGYTF
TRBJ1-5,-,TRBV19,-,15,TGTGCCAGTACCCCTTCCCGGGAGCCCGCTCAGCCCCAGCATTTT,CASTPSREPAQPQHF
TRBJ1-1,-,TRBV7-2,many,13,TGTGCCAGCAGCTTAGCGGTGAGAACTGAAGCTTTCTTT,CASSLAVRTEAFF
TRBJ2-1,TRBD1,TRBV27,-,14,TGTGCCAGCAATCGTGTGACAGGGACCAATGAGCAGTTCTTC,CASNRVTGTNEQFF
TRBJ1-1,-,TRBV18,-,15,TGTGCCAGCTCACCCCTACCTGGTAAGAACACTGAAGCTTTCTTT,CASSPLPGKNTEAFF
TRBJ2-1,-,TRBV29-1,-,13,TGCAGCGGAACCGGGACAACCTACAATGAGCAGTTCTTC,CSGTGTTYNEQFF
TRBJ2-1,TRBD1,TRBV24-1,once,14,TGTGCCACCAGTGACCGGGACAGCGAGGATGAGCAGTTCTTC,CATSDRDSEDEQFF